This T cell receptor beta chain originates from a study of cytomegalovirus exposure and HLA in healthy donors. About the study: Some 85 million unique TCRs from HLA-typed donors were held in an early data release.

Broader study findings: The investigators catalogued 164 TCR beta chains as cytomegalovirus-associated. Rarity characterized most TCR sequences, yet some public TCRs appeared in many donors. In a later analysis, fewer than 20,000 TCR beta sequences were associated with HLA alleles at 0.05 false discovery rate.

V lost 4 bases and J lost 2; bases outside the gene matches: 3. CDR3 length equals 14 residues. Looked up from germline, CDR1 is KGHSH and CDR2 is LQKENI. Researchers ran the PCR with 60 Vbeta and 13 Jbeta primers. The protocol was immunoSEQ multiplex PCR, while the TCRdb copy is restricted to in-frame clones and leaves out a portion. The ten top clones account for 3.5%, within a sample of around 97,000 clones. Concerning this clone: Its antigen is undetermined.

The sequence was collected from a man between 40 and 49 years old in good health and CMV-seronegative. Sequencing was performed on PBMCs. This chain joins TRBV18 and TRBJ2-3; 7 positions agree with TRBD1. The CDR3 spells CASSHGTATDTQYF. In DNA form, the CDR3 reads TGTGCCAGCTCACACGGGACAGCCACAGATACGCAGTATTTT.